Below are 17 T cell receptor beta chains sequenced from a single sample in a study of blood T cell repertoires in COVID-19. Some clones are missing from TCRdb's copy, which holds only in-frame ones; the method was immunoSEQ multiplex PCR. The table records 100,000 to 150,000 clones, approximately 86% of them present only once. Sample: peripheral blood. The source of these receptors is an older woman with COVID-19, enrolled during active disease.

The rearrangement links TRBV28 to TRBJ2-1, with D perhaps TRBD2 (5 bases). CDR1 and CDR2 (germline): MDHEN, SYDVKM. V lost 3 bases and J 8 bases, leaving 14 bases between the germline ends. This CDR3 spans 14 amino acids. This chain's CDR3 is CASSFGLAGYEQFF. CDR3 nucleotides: TGTGCCAGCAGTTTCGGTCTGGCGGGCTATGAGCAGTTCTTC. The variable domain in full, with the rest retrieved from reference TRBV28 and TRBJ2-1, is DVKVTQSSRYLVKRTGEKVFLECVQDMDHENMFWYRQDPGLGLRLIYFSYDVKMKEKGDIPEGYSVSREKKERFSLILESASTNQTSMYLCASSFGLAGYEQFFGPGTRLTVL.

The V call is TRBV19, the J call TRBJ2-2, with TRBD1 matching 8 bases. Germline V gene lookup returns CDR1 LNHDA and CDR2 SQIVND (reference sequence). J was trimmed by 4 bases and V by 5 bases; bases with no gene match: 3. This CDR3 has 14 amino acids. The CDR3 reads CASSQGAGTGELFF. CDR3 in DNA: TGTGCCAGTAGTCAGGGGGCAGGCACCGGGGAGCTGTTTTTT. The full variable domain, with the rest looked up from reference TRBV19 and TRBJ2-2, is DGGITQSPKYLFRKEGQNVTLSCEQNLNHDAMYWYRQDPGQGLRLIYYSQIVNDFQKGDIAEGYSVSREKKESFPLTVTSAQKNPTAFYLCASSQGAGTGELFFGEGSRLTVL.

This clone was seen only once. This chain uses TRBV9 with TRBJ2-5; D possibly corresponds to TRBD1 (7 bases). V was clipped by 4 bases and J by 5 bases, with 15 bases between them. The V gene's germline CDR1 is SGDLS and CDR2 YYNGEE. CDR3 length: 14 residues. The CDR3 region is CASSFRGTWETQYF. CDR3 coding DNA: TGTGCCAGCAGCTTCAGGGGGACTTGGGAGACCCAGTACTTC. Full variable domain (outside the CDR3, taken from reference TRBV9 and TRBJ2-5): DSGVTQTPKHLITATGQRVTLRCSPRSGDLSVYWYQQSLDQGLQFLIQYYNGEERAKGNILERFSAQQFPDLHSELNLSSLELGDSALYFCASSFRGTWETQYFGPGTRLLVL.

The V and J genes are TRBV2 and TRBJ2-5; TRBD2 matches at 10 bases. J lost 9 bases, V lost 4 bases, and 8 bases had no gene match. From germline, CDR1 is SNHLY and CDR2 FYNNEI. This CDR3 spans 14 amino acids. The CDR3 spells CASSGASGGGAQYF. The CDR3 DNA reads TGTGCCAGCAGTGGGGCTAGCGGGGGTGGGGCCCAGTACTTC.

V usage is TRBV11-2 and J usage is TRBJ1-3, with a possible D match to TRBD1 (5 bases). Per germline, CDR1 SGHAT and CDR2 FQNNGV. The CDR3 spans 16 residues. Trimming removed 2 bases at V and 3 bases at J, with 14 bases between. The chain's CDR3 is CASSLSLRDYGNTIYF. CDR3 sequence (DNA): TGTGCCAGCAGCTTAAGCCTCAGGGACTATGGAAACACCATATATTTT.

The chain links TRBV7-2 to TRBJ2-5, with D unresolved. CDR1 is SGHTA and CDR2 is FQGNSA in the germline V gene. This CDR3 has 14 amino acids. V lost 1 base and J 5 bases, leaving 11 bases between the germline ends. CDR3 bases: TGTGCCAGCAGCTTAGACCTGCGAATGGAGACCCAGTACTTC. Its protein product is CASSLDLRMETQYF.

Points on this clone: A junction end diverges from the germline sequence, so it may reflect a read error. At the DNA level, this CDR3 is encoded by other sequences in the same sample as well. CDR3 sequence: CCVGGPGGGETQYF. Here the CDR3 DNA reads TGCTGCGTTGGGGGCCCGGGGGGGGGAGAGACCCAGTACTTC. The J gene is TRBJ2-5, the V gene TRBV29-1; 8 positions match TRBD2. The V gene's germline CDR1 is SQVTM and CDR2 ANQGSEA. The CDR3 has 14 amino acids.

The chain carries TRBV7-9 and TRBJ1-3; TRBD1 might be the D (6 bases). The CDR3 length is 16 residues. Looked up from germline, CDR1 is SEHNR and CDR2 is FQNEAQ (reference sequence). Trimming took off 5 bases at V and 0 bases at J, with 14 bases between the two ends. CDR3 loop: CASSRPQGTSGNTIYF. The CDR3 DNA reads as TGTGCCAGCAGCCGCCCCCAGGGGACCTCTGGAAACACCATATATTTT.

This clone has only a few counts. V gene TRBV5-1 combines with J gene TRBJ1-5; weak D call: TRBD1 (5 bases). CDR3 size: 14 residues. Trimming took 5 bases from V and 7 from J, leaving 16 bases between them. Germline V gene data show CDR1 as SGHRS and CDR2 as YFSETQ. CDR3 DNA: TGCGCCAGCAGGGTTAAGGTGTCAGGGCAGCCCCAGCATTTT. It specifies CASRVKVSGQPQHF.

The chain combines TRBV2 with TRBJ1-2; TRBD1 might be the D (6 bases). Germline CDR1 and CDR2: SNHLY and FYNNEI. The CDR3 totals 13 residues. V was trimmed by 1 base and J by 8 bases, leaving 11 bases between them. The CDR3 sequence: CASSEGGPGGYTF. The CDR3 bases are TGTGCCAGCAGTGAAGGGGGGCCCGGGGGCTACACCTTC.

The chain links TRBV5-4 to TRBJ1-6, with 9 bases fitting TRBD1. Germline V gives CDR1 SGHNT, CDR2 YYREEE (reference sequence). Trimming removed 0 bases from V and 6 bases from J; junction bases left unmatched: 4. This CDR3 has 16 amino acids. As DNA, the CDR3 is TGTGCCAGCAGCTTGGACCCGGACAGGGGTAATTCACCCCTCCACTTT. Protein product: CASSLDPDRGNSPLHF.

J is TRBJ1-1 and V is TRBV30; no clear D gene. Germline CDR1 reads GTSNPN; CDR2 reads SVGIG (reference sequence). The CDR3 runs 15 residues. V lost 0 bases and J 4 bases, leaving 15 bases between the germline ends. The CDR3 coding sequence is TGTGCCTGGAGTGTACTGCCGTGGGGAGGCACTGAAGCTTTCTTT. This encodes CAWSVLPWGGTEAFF. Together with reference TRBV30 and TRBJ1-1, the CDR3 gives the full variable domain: SQTIHQWPATLVQPVGSPLSLECTVEGTSNPNLYWYRQAAGRGLQLLFYSVGIGQISSEVPQNLSASRPQDRQFILSSKKLLLSDSGFYLCAWSVLPWGGTEAFFGQGTRLTVV.

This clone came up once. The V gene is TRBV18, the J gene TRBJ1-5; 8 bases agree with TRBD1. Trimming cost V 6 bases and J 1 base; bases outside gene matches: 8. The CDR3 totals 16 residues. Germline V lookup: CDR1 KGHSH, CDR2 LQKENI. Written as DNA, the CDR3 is TGTGCCAGCTCGCAGGACAGGGTAGGAAGCAATCAGCCCCAGCATTTT. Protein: CASSQDRVGSNQPQHF. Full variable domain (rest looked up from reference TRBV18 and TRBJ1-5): NAGVMQNPRHLVRRRGQEARLRCSPMKGHSHVYWYRQLPEEGLKFMVYLQKENIIDESGMPKERFSAEFPKEGPSILRIQQVVRGDSAAYFCASSQDRVGSNQPQHFGDGTRLSIL.

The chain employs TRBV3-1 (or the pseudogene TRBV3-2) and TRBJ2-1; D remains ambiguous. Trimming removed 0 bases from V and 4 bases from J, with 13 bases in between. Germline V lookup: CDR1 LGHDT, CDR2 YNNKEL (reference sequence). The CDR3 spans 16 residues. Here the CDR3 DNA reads TGTGCCAGCAGCCAAGATGTTAATGCCCAGTACAATGAGCAGTTCTTC. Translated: CASSQDVNAQYNEQFF.

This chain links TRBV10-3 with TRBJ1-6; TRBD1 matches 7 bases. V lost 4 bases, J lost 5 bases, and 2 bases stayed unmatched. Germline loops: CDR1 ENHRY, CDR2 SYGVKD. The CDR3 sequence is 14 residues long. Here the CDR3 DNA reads TGTGCCATCAGTGTGGGACAGAATAATTCACCCCTCCACTTT. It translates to CAISVGQNNSPLHF.

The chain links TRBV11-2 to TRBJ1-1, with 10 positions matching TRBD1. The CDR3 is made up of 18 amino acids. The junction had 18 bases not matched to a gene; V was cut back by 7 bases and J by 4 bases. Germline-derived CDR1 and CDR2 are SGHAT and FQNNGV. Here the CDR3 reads CASTRVGTGVGSGTEAFF. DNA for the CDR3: TGTGCCAGCACGCGTGTAGGGACAGGGGTTGGATCTGGCACTGAAGCTTTCTTT.

The CDR3 DNA reads TGTGCCAGCAGCCCCGGACAGGGTTTCGCTGAAGCTTTCTTT. Amino acid sequence: CASSPGQGFAEAFF. The rearrangement uses TRBV6-2 or TRBV6-3 and TRBJ1-1, with TRBD1 matching 8 bases. Germline assignment: CDR1 MNHEY and CDR2 SVGEGT. The CDR3 is 14 residues long. V lost 6 bases, J lost 6 bases, and 9 bases stayed unmatched.